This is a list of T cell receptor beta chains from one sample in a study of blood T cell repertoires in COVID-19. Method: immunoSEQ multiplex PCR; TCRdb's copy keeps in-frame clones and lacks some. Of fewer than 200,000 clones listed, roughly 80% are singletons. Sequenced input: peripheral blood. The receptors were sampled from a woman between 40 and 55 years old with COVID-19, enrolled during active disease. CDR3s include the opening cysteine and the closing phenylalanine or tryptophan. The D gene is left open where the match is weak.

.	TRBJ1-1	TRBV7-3	CASSPQPNTEAFF
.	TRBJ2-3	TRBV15	CATLPGGSTDTQYF
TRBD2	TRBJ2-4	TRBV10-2	CASSDGGRVIKNIQYF
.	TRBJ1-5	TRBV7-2	CASSRSGNQPQHF
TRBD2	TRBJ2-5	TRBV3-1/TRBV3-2	CASSQVGRGPQETQYF
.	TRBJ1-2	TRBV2	CASSELESQFF
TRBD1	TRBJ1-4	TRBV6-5	CASRTGSYEKLFF
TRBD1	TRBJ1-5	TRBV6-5	CASSRQGAGQPQHF
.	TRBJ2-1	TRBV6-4	CASHRELPDEQFF
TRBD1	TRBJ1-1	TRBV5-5	CASSLVDRGLEAFF
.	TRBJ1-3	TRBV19	CASSKPGSGNTIYF
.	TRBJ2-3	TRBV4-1	CASSQGTLYYQLYF
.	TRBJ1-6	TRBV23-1	CASSQSPLRPGNSPLHF
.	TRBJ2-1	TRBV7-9	CASSLGAGSSYNEQFF
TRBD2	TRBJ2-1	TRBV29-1	CSVETSGGGPNEQFF
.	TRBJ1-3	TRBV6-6	CASRDPREAGNTIYF
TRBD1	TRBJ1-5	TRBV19	CASSSGQGLIFLSNQPQHF
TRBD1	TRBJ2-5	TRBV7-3	CASSSTGGGETQYF
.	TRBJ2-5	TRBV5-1	CASSSNYKETQYF
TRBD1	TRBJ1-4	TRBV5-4	CASSTNRGLNEKLFF
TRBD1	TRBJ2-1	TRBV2	CASSGLDRSSSYNEQFF
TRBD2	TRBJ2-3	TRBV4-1	CASSNRERGGSDTQYF
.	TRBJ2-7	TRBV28	CASSANARVENF
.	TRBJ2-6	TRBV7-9	CASSFPVSGANVLTF
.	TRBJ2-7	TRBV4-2	CASSQDNEQYF
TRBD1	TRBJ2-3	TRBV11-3	CASSPFRQGEGTDTQYF
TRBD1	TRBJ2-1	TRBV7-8	CASSSGGAYNEQFF
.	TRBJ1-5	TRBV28	CASSRGGLGSRVVAQINQPQHF
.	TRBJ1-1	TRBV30	CAWSRGGAPRMNTEAFF
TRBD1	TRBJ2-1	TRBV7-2	CASSRTGNEQFF
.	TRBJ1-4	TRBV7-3	CASTLSNEKLFF
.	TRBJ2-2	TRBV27	CASSLSGSYFHTGELFF
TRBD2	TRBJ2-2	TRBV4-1	CASSQGSGDNTGELFF
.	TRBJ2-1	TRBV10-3	CAISELGASSYNEQFF
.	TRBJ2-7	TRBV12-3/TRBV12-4	CASTNSYEQYF
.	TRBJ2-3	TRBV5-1	CASSLGGRATDTQYF
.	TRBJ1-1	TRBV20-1	CSASGSETEAFF
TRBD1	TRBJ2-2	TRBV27	CASREGQGKTGELFF
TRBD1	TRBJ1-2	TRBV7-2	CASSLGRTGGPNYGYTF
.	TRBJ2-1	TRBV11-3	CASSLDRRGGEQFF
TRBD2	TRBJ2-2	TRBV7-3	CASRPTGTSTIKNTGELFF
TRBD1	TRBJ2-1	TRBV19	CASSTLPGTGRNEQFF
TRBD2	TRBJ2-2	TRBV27	CASMGLAGGQNTGELFF
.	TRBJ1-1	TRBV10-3	CAISPRAERAEAFF
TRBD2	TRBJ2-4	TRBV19	CASSIWGGGLNIQYF
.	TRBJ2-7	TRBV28	CASSLLSREQYF
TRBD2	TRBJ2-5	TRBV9	CASSVASSGGPGETQYF
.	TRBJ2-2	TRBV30	CAWGRAGELFF
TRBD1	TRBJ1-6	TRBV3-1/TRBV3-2	CASSPLRDRGFSPLHF
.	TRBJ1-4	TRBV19	CASSYLATNEKLFF
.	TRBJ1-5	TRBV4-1	CASSQGQGLREPQHF
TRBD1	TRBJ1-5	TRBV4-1	CASSRPGQGINQPQHF
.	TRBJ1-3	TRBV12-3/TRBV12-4	CASISSSGNTIYF
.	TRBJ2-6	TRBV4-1	CASSQDDFSSGANVLTF
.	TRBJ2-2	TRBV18	CASSAGTGELFF